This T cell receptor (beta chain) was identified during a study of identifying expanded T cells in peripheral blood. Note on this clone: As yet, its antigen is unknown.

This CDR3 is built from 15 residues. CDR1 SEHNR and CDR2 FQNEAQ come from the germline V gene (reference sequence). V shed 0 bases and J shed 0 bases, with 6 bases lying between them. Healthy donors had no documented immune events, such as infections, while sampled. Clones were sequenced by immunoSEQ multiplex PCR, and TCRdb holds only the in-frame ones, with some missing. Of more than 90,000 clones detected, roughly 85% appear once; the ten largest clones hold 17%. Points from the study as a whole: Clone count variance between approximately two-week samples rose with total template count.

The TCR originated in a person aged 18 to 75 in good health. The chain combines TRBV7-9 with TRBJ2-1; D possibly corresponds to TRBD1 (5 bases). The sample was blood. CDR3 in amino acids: CASSLAGASYNEQFF. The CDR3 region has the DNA TGTGCCAGCAGCTTAGCAGGGGCCTCCTACAATGAGCAGTTCTTC.